This T cell receptor beta chain emerged from a study of cytomegalovirus exposure and HLA in healthy donors. Looking at the study overall: Early on, a data release was issued that held about 85 million unique TCRs from HLA-typed donors. Study-level findings and limits: Later analysis showed most CMV-associated TCR beta chains appearing HLA-restricted. Trimming of TCR beta V- and J-genes showed a link, identified in a later analysis, to a missense DCLRE1C variant.

It was with 60 Vbeta and 13 Jbeta primers that the PCR ran. The method was immunoSEQ multiplex PCR; TCRdb's version includes in-frame clones alone and lacks a portion of them. The sample includes approximately 100,000 clones, about two thirds of them seen just once. The germline gives CDR1 SGHDT, CDR2 YYEEEE. The CDR3 covers 17 residues. The junction had 12 bases not matched to a gene; V was cut back by 1 base and J by 6 bases. This clone was observed a few times. The target antigen is unknown. Sequenced: PBMCs. The V and J genes are TRBV5-6 and TRBJ1-4; TRBD1 matches at 7 bases. The TCR comes from a woman in her 70s in good health and CMV-seropositive. The CDR3 sequence: CASSLWNRQGKDEKLFF. CDR3 DNA: TGTGCCAGCAGCTTGTGGAACAGACAGGGAAAGGATGAAAAACTGTTTTTT.